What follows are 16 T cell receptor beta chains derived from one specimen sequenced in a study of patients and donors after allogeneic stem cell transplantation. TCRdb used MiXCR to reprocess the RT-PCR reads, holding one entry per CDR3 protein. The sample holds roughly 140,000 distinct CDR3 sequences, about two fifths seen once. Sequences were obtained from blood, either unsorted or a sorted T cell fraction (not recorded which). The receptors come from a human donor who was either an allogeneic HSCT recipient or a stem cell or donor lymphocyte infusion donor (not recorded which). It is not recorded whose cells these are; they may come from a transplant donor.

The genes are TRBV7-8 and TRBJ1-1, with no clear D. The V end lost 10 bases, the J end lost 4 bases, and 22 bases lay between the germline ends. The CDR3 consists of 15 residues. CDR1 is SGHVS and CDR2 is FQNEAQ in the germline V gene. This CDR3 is CATTLEAGRFTEAFF. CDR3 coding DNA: TGTGCCACAACGCTTGAGGCTGGTAGATTCACTGAAGCTTTCTTT.

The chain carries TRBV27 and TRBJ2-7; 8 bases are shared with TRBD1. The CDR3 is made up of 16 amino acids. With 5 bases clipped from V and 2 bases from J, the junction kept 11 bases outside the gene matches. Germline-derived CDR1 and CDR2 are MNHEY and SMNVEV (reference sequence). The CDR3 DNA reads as TGTGCCAGCAGTGCCGAGACAGGGGCCGGGGCCTACGAGCAGTACTTC. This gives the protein CASSAETGAGAYEQYF.

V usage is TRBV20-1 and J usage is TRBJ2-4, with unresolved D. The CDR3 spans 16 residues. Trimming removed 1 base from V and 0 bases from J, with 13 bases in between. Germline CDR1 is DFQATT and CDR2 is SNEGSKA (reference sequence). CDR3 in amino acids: CSARAVLAVAKNIQYF. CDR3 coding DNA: TGCAGTGCTAGAGCAGTTCTCGCCGTAGCCAAAAACATTCAGTACTTC.

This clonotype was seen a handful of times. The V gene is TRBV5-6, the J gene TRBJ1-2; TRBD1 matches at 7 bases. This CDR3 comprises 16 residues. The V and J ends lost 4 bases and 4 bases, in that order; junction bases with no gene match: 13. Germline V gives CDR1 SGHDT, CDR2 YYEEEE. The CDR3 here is CASSPRGLGAGYGYTF. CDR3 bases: TGTGCCAGCAGCCCCAGGGGGTTAGGGGCCGGCTATGGCTACACCTTC.

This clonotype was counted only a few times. This CDR3 is CASSRQGSEKLFF. The CDR3 nucleotides are TGCGCCAGCAGCCGGCAGGGTAGCGAAAAACTGTTTTTT. The chain employs TRBV5-1 and TRBJ1-4, with D maybe TRBD1 (5 bases). V gave up 4 bases and J gave up 8 bases, with 12 bases separating them. The CDR3 runs to 13 residues. The V gene's germline CDR1 is SGHRS and CDR2 YFSETQ.

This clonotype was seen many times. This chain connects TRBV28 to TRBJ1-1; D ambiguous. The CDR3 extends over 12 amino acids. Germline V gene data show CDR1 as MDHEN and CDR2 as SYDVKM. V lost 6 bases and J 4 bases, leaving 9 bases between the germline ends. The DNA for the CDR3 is TGTGCCAGCAGGCCTCAGTTCACTGAAGCTTTCTTT. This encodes CASRPQFTEAFF.

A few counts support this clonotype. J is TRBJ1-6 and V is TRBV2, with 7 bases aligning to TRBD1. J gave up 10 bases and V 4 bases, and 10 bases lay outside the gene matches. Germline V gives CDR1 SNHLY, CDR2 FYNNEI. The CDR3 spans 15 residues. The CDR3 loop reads CASSGPGTAKSPLHF. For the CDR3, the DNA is TGTGCCAGCAGTGGACCGGGGACAGCTAAGTCACCCCTCCACTTT. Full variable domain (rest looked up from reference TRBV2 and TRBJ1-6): EPEVTQTPSHQVTQMGQEVILRCVPISNHLYFYWYRQILGQKVEFLVSFYNNEISEKSEIFDDQFSVERPDGSNFTLKIRSTKLEDSAMYFCASSGPGTAKSPLHFGNGTRLTVT.

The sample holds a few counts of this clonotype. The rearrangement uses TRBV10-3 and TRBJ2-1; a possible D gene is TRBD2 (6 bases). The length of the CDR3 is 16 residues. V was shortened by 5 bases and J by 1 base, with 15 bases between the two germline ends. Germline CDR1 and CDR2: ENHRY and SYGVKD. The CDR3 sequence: CAISWEDSPSYNEQFF. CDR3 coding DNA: TGTGCCATCAGTTGGGAGGACTCACCGTCCTACAATGAGCAGTTCTTC.

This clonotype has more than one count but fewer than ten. CDR3 sequence: CASSLGGALNTGELFF. CDR3 in DNA: TGTGCCAGCAGTTTAGGGGGAGCCCTGAACACCGGGGAGCTGTTTTTT. This chain joins TRBV12-3 or TRBV12-4 and TRBJ2-2, with a possible D match to TRBD2 (5 bases). CDR3 length: 16 amino acids. V lost 1 base and J 1 base, leaving 10 bases between the germline ends.

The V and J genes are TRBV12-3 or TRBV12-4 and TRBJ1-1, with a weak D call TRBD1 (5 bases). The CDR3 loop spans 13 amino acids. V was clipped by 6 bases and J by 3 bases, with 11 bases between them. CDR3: CASRPDRYTEAFF. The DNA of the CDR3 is TGTGCCAGCAGACCTGACAGATACACTGAAGCTTTCTTT.

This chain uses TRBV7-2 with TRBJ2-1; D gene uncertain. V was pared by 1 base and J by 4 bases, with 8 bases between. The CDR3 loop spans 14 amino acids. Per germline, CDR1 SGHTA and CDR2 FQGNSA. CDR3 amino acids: CASSLVAVYNEQFF. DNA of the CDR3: TGTGCCAGCAGCTTAGTCGCCGTTTACAATGAGCAGTTCTTC.

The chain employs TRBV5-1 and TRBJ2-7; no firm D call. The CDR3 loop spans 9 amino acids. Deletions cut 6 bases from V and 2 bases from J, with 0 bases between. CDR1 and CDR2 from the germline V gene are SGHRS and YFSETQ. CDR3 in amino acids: CASTYEQYV. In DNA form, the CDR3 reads TGCGCCAGCACCTACGAGCAGTACGTC.

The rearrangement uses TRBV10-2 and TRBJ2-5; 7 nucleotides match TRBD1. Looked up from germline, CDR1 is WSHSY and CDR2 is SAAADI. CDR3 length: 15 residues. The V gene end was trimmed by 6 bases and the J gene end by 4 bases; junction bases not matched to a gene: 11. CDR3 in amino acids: CASRLPGRGLETQYF. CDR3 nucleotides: TGCGCCAGCAGATTGCCGGGCAGGGGGTTAGAGACCCAGTACTTC.

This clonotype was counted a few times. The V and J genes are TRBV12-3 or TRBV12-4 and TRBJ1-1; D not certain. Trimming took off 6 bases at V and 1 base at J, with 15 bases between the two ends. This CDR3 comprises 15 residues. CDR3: CASSDFLSGNTEAFF. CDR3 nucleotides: TGTGCCAGCAGCGACTTCCTCTCGGGGAACACTGAAGCTTTCTTT.

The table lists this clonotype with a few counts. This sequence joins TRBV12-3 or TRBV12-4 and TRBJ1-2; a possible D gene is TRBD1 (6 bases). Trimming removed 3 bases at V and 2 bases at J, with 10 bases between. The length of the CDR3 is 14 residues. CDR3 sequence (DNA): TGTGCCAGCAGTTTGGACAGAGCGAACTATGGCTACACCTTC. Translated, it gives CASSLDRANYGYTF.

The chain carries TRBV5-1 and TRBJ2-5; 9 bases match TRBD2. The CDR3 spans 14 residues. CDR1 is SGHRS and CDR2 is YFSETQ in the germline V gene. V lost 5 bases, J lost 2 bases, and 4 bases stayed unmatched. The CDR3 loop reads CASSSSGAQETQYF. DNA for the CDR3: TGCGCCAGCAGTTCTAGCGGGGCACAAGAGACCCAGTACTTC. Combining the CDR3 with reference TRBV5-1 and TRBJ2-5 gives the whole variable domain KAGVTQTPRYLIKTRGQQVTLSCSPISGHRSVSWYQQTPGQGLQFLFEYFSETQRNKGNFPGRFSGRQFSNSRSEMNVSTLELGDSALYLCASSSSGAQETQYFGPGTRLLVL.